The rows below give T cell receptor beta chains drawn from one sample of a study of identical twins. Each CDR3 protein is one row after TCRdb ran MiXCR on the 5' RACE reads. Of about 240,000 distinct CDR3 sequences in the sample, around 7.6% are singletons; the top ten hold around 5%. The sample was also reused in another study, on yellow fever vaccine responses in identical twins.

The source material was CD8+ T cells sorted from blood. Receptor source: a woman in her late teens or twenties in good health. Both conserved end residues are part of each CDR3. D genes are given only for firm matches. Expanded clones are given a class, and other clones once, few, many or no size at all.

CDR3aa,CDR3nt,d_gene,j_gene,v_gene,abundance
CASSQEGAEGELFF,TGCGCCAGCAGCCAAGAGGGGGCGGAGGGGGAGCTGTTTTTT,-,TRBJ2-2,TRBV4-1,many
CAEGQGTYEQYF,TGTGCAGAGGGACAGGGCACCTACGAGCAGTACTTC,TRBD1,TRBJ2-7,TRBV2,few
CASTIYWGDMNTEAFF,TGTGCCAGCACTATTTACTGGGGGGATATGAACACTGAAGCTTTCTTT,-,TRBJ1-1,TRBV12-3/TRBV12-4,many
CAITGTNPYEQYF,TGTGCCATAACCGGGACTAACCCATACGAGCAGTACTTC,TRBD2,TRBJ2-7,TRBV10-3,few
CASKEGVTNTEAFF,TGTGCCAGTAAGGAAGGGGTAACGAACACTGAAGCTTTCTTT,-,TRBJ1-1,TRBV28,few
CASSLASGMSEKLFF,TGTGCCAGCAGCTTAGCTTCTGGTATGAGTGAAAAACTGTTTTTT,-,TRBJ1-4,TRBV11-2,-
CASSSVQSEQFF,TGTGCCAGCAGTTCCGTCCAATCTGAGCAGTTCTTC,-,TRBJ2-1,TRBV27,few
CASSLGTSGSSADTQYF,TGTGCCAGCAGTTTAGGGACTAGCGGGAGTAGTGCAGATACGCAGTATTTT,TRBD2,TRBJ2-3,TRBV28,-
CSARGPQGPNVLTF,TGCAGTGCTAGGGGACCTCAGGGACCCAACGTCCTGACTTTC,-,TRBJ2-6,TRBV20-1,few
CASSYFQSGANVLTF,TGTGCCAGCAGTTACTTCCAATCTGGGGCCAACGTCCTGACTTTC,-,TRBJ2-6,TRBV6-5,few
CASSHTGLLVHNIQYF,TGTGCCAGCAGTCACACGGGACTCCTTGTTCATAACATTCAGTACTTC,-,TRBJ2-4,TRBV7-8,-
CASSLNGRGETQYF,TGTGCCAGCAGTTTAAATGGGCGGGGAGAGACCCAGTACTTC,-,TRBJ2-5,TRBV12-3/TRBV12-4,-
CASTLRSSHNEQFF,TGTGCCAGCACCTTACGCTCTTCCCACAATGAGCAGTTCTTC,-,TRBJ2-1,TRBV6-2/TRBV6-3,once
CASSPGDWNSPLHF,TGTGCCAGCAGCCCGGGGGATTGGAATTCACCCCTCCACTTT,-,TRBJ1-6,TRBV7-9,many
CASSLIQFGETQYF,TGTGCCAGCAGTTTAATACAGTTTGGGGAGACCCAGTACTTC,-,TRBJ2-5,TRBV12-3/TRBV12-4,many
CASSQGTSGSYEQYF,TGTGCCAGCAGCCAAGGGACTAGCGGGAGTTACGAGCAGTACTTC,TRBD2,TRBJ2-7,TRBV7-8,many
CASSLTNKREHNEQFF,TGTGCCAGCAGCTTAACGAATAAGCGGGAACACAATGAGCAGTTCTTC,TRBD2,TRBJ2-1,TRBV7-3,many
CASRLAGRAQLNKNIQYF,TGTGCAAGTCGCTTAGCCGGGAGAGCCCAGCTCAACAAAAACATTCAGTACTTC,-,TRBJ2-4,TRBV12-2,-
CASSGRDAGTEAFF,TGTGCCAGCAGCGGGCGAGATGCAGGTACTGAAGCTTTCTTT,-,TRBJ1-1,TRBV11-3,-
CASGLVDSRVAMNTEAFF,TGTGCTAGTGGTTTGGTAGATAGCAGGGTGGCCATGAACACTGAAGCTTTCTTT,-,TRBJ1-1,TRBV12-5,few
CASSAAPGTVSSYNEQFF,TGCGCCAGCAGTGCAGCCCCCGGGACAGTAAGCTCCTACAATGAGCAGTTCTTC,TRBD1,TRBJ2-1,TRBV10-2,-
CASSTGAWSSYNEQFF,TGTGCCAGCAGCACAGGGGCATGGAGCTCCTACAATGAGCAGTTCTTC,TRBD1,TRBJ2-1,TRBV27,few
CSVVTGDSYGYTF,TGCAGCGTCGTCACAGGGGATTCGTATGGCTACACCTTC,TRBD1,TRBJ1-2,TRBV29-1,many
CASSQGRLNTEAFF,TGTGCCAGCAGCCAGGGACGGTTGAACACTGAAGCTTTCTTT,-,TRBJ1-1,TRBV27,few
CASSLGLGQNYEQYF,TGTGCCAGCAGTTTAGGCCTGGGACAGAACTACGAGCAGTACTTC,TRBD1,TRBJ2-7,TRBV28,many
CASSQKGVGTEAFF,TGTGCCAGCAGCCAGAAAGGGGTCGGCACTGAAGCTTTCTTT,-,TRBJ1-1,TRBV14,few
CASSESHGGLREDTQYF,TGTGCCAGCAGTGAGTCCCACGGCGGGCTCCGAGAAGATACGCAGTATTTT,-,TRBJ2-3,TRBV2,-
CASSLTSGGTADTQYF,TGTGCCAGCAGTTTAACTAGCGGGGGGACCGCAGATACGCAGTATTTT,TRBD2,TRBJ2-3,TRBV27,-
CASSQVEDRGYQPQHF,TGCGCCAGCAGCCAAGTAGAAGACAGGGGGTATCAGCCCCAGCATTTT,TRBD1,TRBJ1-5,TRBV4-1,-
CASSYQRDEQFF,TGTGCCAGCAGTTATCAGCGGGATGAGCAGTTCTTC,-,TRBJ2-1,TRBV12-3/TRBV12-4,many
CSVAAGQGVDEQFF,TGCAGCGTGGCCGCGGGACAGGGAGTTGATGAGCAGTTCTTC,TRBD1,TRBJ2-1,TRBV29-1,many
CASSPTGVGTEAFF,TGTGCCAGCAGCCCGACAGGGGTGGGCACTGAAGCTTTCTTT,TRBD1,TRBJ1-1,TRBV9,-
CSAPGPLDSYEQYF,TGCAGTGCTCCCGGTCCGCTCGACTCCTACGAGCAGTACTTC,-,TRBJ2-7,TRBV20-1,many
CSAKAGQGDTGELFF,TGCAGCGCAAAAGCTGGACAGGGGGACACCGGGGAGCTGTTTTTT,TRBD1,TRBJ2-2,TRBV29-1,few